These 30 T cell receptor beta chains came from one sample sequenced in a study of regulatory T cells in long-lasting Graves disease. Building of the TCR beta libraries involved iRepertoire HTBI primers and Arm-PCR of CDR3 regions. Via MiXCR, TCRdb re-called the multiplex PCR reads, giving one row per CDR3 protein. Altogether 550,000 to 600,000 distinct CDR3 sequences are present, around 16% being singletons, with the ten largest covering 9.5% to 15%. Time point here: newly diagnosed GD, antithyroid drugs for less than 3 months. TCR sequences were obtained from RNA taken from PBMCs. A further study also used this sample, focusing on T cells in Graves' hyperthyroidism and ophthalmopathy.

This specimen consisted of peripheral blood mononuclear cells (PBMCs), obtained at new diagnosis, from a patient treated with antithyroid drugs. The receptors stem from a man aged 18 to 30 with Graves disease.

This chain links TRBV6-2 or TRBV6-3 with TRBJ2-1; D not certain. V was shortened by 7 bases and J by 4 bases, with 2 bases between the two germline ends. Germline-derived CDR1 and CDR2 are MNHEY and SVGEGT. The CDR3 totals 10 residues. The CDR3 region is CASTYNEQFF. In DNA, the CDR3 is TGTGCCAGCACATACAATGAGCAGTTCTTC.

This clonotype was found a few times. The chain links TRBV5-1 to TRBJ2-3; 8 bases match TRBD2. The J segment lost 1 base and the V segment lost 0 bases, leaving 4 bases of the junction unmatched. Germline V gene lookup returns CDR1 SGHRS and CDR2 YFSETQ. The CDR3 contains 16 residues. CDR3 sequence reads: CASSLGAGARTDTQYF. CDR3 DNA sequence: TGCGCCAGCAGCTTGGGAGCGGGAGCCCGCACAGATACGCAGTATTTT.

The V call is TRBV11-1, the J call TRBJ1-5, with TRBD1 as a possible D gene (5 bases). The CDR3 is 13 amino acids. Trimming shortened V by 5 bases and J by 8 bases, and 13 bases separated the two germline ends. CDR1 and CDR2 from the germline V gene are SGHAT and FQDESV (reference sequence). The chain's CDR3 is CASSPGLREPQHF. The CDR3 coding sequence is TGTGCCAGCAGCCCCGGACTCAGGGAGCCCCAGCATTTT.

About this clonotype: This sequence may be a read error, since a much larger clone differs from it by one base. The chain couples TRBV20-1 to TRBJ2-1, with 7 nucleotides matching TRBD2. The CDR3 length is 14 residues. Germline V gives CDR1 DFQATT, CDR2 SNEGSKA (reference sequence). The junction had 9 bases not matched to a gene; V was cut back by 7 bases and J by 3 bases. The CDR3 DNA reads TGCAGTGTTGGCCGGGGGGTGGGCTACAATGAGCAGTTCTTC. Translation gives CSVGRGVGYNEQFF.

The rearrangement uses TRBV5-1 and TRBJ1-1, with a possible D match to TRBD1 (5 bases). V shed 4 bases and J shed 3 bases, with 10 bases lying between them. The CDR3 length is 13 residues. In germline, CDR1 is SGHRS, CDR2 YFSETQ. The CDR3 coding sequence is TGCGCCAGCAGCGAGACAGACGACACTGAAGCTTTCTTT. Protein sequence: CASSETDDTEAFF.

Comments on this clonotype: No conserved phenylalanine or tryptophan is present at the end of the CDR3, so a read error is the likely explanation. The genes are TRBV19 and TRBJ2-7, with D possibly TRBD1 on 6 matching bases. Germline CDR1 is LNHDA and CDR2 is SQIVND (reference sequence). The CDR3 totals 13 residues. Trimming removed 3 bases from V and 4 bases from J, with 10 bases in between. The CDR3 is CASSIGQLYEQYS. The CDR3 DNA follows: TGTGCCAGTAGTATTGGACAGTTGTACGAGCAGTACTCC.

Points on this clonotype: This may come from a read error, since a much larger clone is one base off. This chain joins TRBV19 and TRBJ1-1; maybe TRBD1 (6 bases). Germline CDR1 reads LNHDA; CDR2 reads SQIVND (reference sequence). The CDR3 runs to 16 residues. CDR3 sequence (DNA): TGTGCCAGTAGTCCCCTCTCTGGACAGATGAACACTGAAGCTTCCTTT. It yields the protein CASSPLSGQMNTEASF.

The chain has TRBV5-1 and TRBJ2-1, with 10 positions matching TRBD2. Germline CDR1 and CDR2: SGHRS and YFSETQ. The V and J ends lost 4 bases and 5 bases, in that order; junction bases with no gene match: 12. This CDR3 comprises 17 residues. CDR3 amino acids: CASSPLDGSGRNNEQFF. The DNA for the CDR3 is TGCGCCAGCAGCCCCCTAGATGGTAGCGGGAGGAACAATGAGCAGTTCTTC.

The chain has TRBV19 and TRBJ2-1, with a possible D match to TRBD2 (6 bases). CDR3 length: 17 amino acids. V dropped 4 bases and J dropped 2 bases, with 18 bases sitting between them. CDR1 LNHDA and CDR2 SQIVND come from the germline V gene (reference sequence). The CDR3 loop reads CASSKGRADYTYNEQFF. CDR3 bases: TGTGCCAGTAGTAAGGGTCGGGCGGACTACACCTACAATGAGCAGTTCTTC.

V gene TRBV5-6 combines with J gene TRBJ2-5; 9 nucleotides line up with TRBD1. CDR1 and CDR2 from the germline V gene are SGHDT and YYEEEE. With 4 bases clipped from V and 3 bases from J, the junction kept 16 bases outside the gene matches. CDR3 length: 18 residues. The CDR3 DNA follows: TGTGCCAGCAGCCCGCGTTACAGGGGGCTTCCTAATGAAGAGACCCAGTACTTC. Its protein is CASSPRYRGLPNEETQYF.

This clonotype showed up just a few times. An end of the junction differs from the germline gene, which may be a read error. The chain employs TRBV5-1 and TRBJ1-4; weak D call: TRBD1 (5 bases). Germline V gives CDR1 SGHRS, CDR2 YFSETQ. The CDR3 contains 15 residues. The CDR3 loop reads CASTLGETTNEKLFF. The CDR3 DNA follows: TGCGCCAGCACCTTGGGGGAAACAACTAATGAAAAACTGTTTTTT.

This clonotype was seen repeatedly, ten times or more. J is TRBJ1-2 and V is TRBV2, with TRBD1 matching 7 bases. The V segment lost 5 bases and the J segment 6 bases; nucleotides outside the gene matches: 6. Per the germline V gene, CDR1 is SNHLY and CDR2 is FYNNEI. The CDR3 runs 13 residues. The CDR3 is CASSRGTENGYTF. CDR3 coding DNA: TGTGCCAGCAGTAGAGGGACAGAAAATGGCTACACCTTC.

J is TRBJ2-7 and V is TRBV20-1; D may be TRBD1 or TRBD2 (5 bases each). Trimming left V 6 bases short and J 2 bases short, with 17 bases between. The CDR3 length is 14 residues. The germline CDR1 and CDR2 sequences are DFQATT and SNEGSKA (reference sequence). The CDR3 sequence: CSASTGGATYEQYF. The CDR3 DNA reads as TGCAGTGCAAGTACTGGGGGAGCGACCTACGAGCAGTACTTC.

The V call is TRBV28, the J call TRBJ2-1; TRBD2 matches 12 bases. The CDR3 spans 19 residues. CDR1 MDHEN and CDR2 SYDVKM come from the germline V gene. The ends lost 6 bases at V and 7 bases at J; junction bases unmatched: 19. CDR3 protein: CASSSIVGLAGLPLNEQFF. The DNA of the CDR3 is TGTGCCAGCAGCTCGATAGTAGGACTAGCGGGGCTCCCCTTGAATGAGCAGTTCTTC.

There are a few counts of this clonotype. The chain is built from TRBV5-1 and TRBJ2-2; a weak D match, TRBD1 (5 bases). V lost 0 bases, J lost 4 bases, and 7 bases lay in between. The CDR3 loop spans 14 amino acids. Germline lookup yields CDR1 SGHRS and CDR2 YFSETQ. The CDR3 loop is CASSLVGVTGELFF. DNA of the CDR3: TGCGCCAGCAGCTTGGTAGGGGTCACCGGGGAGCTGTTTTTT.

This clonotype was found many times. The chain uses TRBV28 and TRBJ1-5; 7 bases match TRBD1. The CDR3 loop spans 15 amino acids. Germline values: CDR1 MDHEN, CDR2 SYDVKM. V lost 6 bases, J lost 6 bases, and 11 bases stayed unmatched. This chain's CDR3 is CASSSPTGRGQPQHF. CDR3 DNA: TGTGCCAGCAGCTCCCCGACAGGGAGAGGTCAGCCCCAGCATTTT.

This chain uses TRBV28 with TRBJ2-1, with 8 bases matching TRBD1. V lost 5 bases to trimming and J lost 0 bases; unmatched junction nucleotides: 3. CDR3 length equals 15 residues. CDR1 and CDR2 (germline): MDHEN, SYDVKM. The CDR3 region is CASSDRGDSYNEQFF. CDR3 DNA sequence: TGTGCCAGCAGTGACAGGGGAGACTCCTACAATGAGCAGTTCTTC. The full variable domain, rest sourced from reference TRBV28 and TRBJ2-1, is DVKVTQSSRYLVKRTGEKVFLECVQDMDHENMFWYRQDPGLGLRLIYFSYDVKMKEKGDIPEGYSVSREKKERFSLILESASTNQTSMYLCASSDRGDSYNEQFFGPGTRLTVL.

The chain couples TRBV7-9 to TRBJ1-6; a possible D gene is TRBD1 (5 bases). This CDR3 region has 14 residues. Germline V lookup: CDR1 SEHNR, CDR2 FQNEAQ (reference sequence). With 4 bases removed from V and 10 bases from J, the gap between germline ends came to 14 bases. The CDR3 loop reads CASSSIGGQSPLHF. The CDR3 region has the DNA TGTGCCAGCAGCTCAATCGGGGGTCAATCACCCCTCCACTTT.

The V call is TRBV2, the J call TRBJ1-3; 7 nucleotides match TRBD1. The germline CDR1 and CDR2 sequences are SNHLY and FYNNEI. The CDR3 length is 14 residues. The V and J ends lost 6 bases and 2 bases, in that order; junction bases with no gene match: 4. CDR3 in amino acids: CASRPTGAGNTIYF. CDR3 DNA sequence: TGTGCCAGCAGGCCTACAGGGGCTGGAAACACCATATATTTT.

This clonotype was seen many times. V usage is TRBV18 and J usage is TRBJ2-7; D is possibly TRBD1 or TRBD2 (5 bases each). Germline V gene sequence: CDR1 KGHSH, CDR2 LQKENI. The CDR3 loop spans 14 amino acids. V was shortened by 3 bases and J by 2 bases, with 11 bases between the two germline ends. The CDR3 loop is CASSPPGAAYEQYF. The CDR3 region has the DNA TGTGCCAGCTCACCCCCCGGGGCCGCCTACGAGCAGTACTTC.

A few counts support this clonotype. This sequence joins TRBV7-9 and TRBJ1-1, with D tentatively TRBD1 (5 bases). V lost 4 bases and J lost 3, with 18 bases in between. This CDR3 region has 16 residues. Germline lookup yields CDR1 SEHNR and CDR2 FQNEAQ (reference sequence). The DNA for the CDR3 is TGTGCCAGCAGCTCCTCCGTTGTGGGGACGGACACTGAAGCTTTCTTT. The encoded protein is CASSSSVVGTDTEAFF.

V is TRBV5-1 and J is TRBJ1-2, with no clear D. The germline CDR1 and CDR2 sequences are SGHRS and YFSETQ. The CDR3 length is 17 residues. V lost 4 bases, J lost 0 bases, and 19 bases lay in between. This CDR3 is CASSPLNSDKANYGYTF. The DNA for the CDR3 is TGCGCCAGCAGCCCTTTAAACAGCGACAAAGCTAACTATGGCTACACCTTC.

The chain combines TRBV27 with TRBJ2-5; perhaps TRBD2 as D (6 bases). V lost 5 bases and J lost 5, with 21 bases in between. This CDR3 is built from 16 residues. Germline lookup yields CDR1 MNHEY and CDR2 SMNVEV (reference sequence). For the CDR3, the DNA is TGTGCCAGCAGTAAACTTATGTCTAGGAGGGTTGAGACCCAGTACTTC. Protein sequence: CASSKLMSRRVETQYF.

The table lists this clonotype with many counts. The rearrangement uses TRBV20-1 and TRBJ2-3; possible D gene TRBD2, 5 bases. This CDR3 has 12 residues. Germline V gene sequence: CDR1 DFQATT, CDR2 SNEGSKA (reference sequence). With 3 bases removed from V and 6 bases from J, the gap between germline ends came to 10 bases. CDR3 sequence (DNA): TGCAGTGCTAGTTCGGGGATCGATACGCAGTATTTT. It translates to CSASSGIDTQYF.

This clonotype has ten or more counts. The chain couples TRBV11-1 to TRBJ2-3, with TRBD2 as a possible D gene (6 bases). This CDR3 has 14 amino acids. Looked up from germline, CDR1 is SGHAT and CDR2 is FQDESV (reference sequence). V lost 5 bases and J lost 2, with 11 bases in between. The chain's CDR3 is CASSDERATDTQYF. CDR3 bases: TGTGCCAGCAGCGACGAGCGGGCCACAGATACGCAGTATTTT.

This clonotype has a handful of counts. The chain couples TRBV28 to TRBJ2-7; D possibly uses TRBD1 or TRBD2 (5 bases each). Trimming left V 8 bases short and J 1 base short, with 9 bases between. Germline V gene lookup returns CDR1 MDHEN and CDR2 SYDVKM. The CDR3 has 12 residues. The CDR3 protein is CASGRQSYEQYF. CDR3 nucleotide sequence: TGTGCCAGCGGGAGACAGTCCTACGAGCAGTACTTC.

This clonotype appeared a few times. The rearrangement links TRBV29-1 to TRBJ2-1, with a possible D match to TRBD2 (7 bases). The CDR3 spans 12 residues. Germline V gene lookup returns CDR1 SQVTM and CDR2 ANQGSEA. The V end lost 4 bases, the J end lost 5 bases, and 9 bases lay between the germline ends. The CDR3 sequence: CSVGEGDNEQFF. The CDR3, as DNA: TGCAGCGTTGGGGAGGGGGACAATGAGCAGTTCTTC.

A remark on this clonotype: Possible read error: a much larger clone is one base away. V usage is TRBV27 and J usage is TRBJ1-2, with 10 bases matching TRBD1. Germline V CDR1 and CDR2: MNHEY, SMNVEV (reference sequence). There are 15 residues in the CDR3. Here the CDR3 DNA reads TGTGCCAGCAGCCCAGACAGGGGGCCTAGTGGTGGCTGCACCTTC. This codes for CASSPDRGPSGGCTF.

The V and J genes are TRBV10-1 and TRBJ1-2; a weak D match, TRBD1 (5 bases). CDR1 WNHNN and CDR2 SYGVQD come from the germline V gene (reference sequence). The CDR3 consists of 11 residues. V lost 8 bases and J 7 bases, leaving 11 bases between the germline ends. The chain's CDR3 is CASDGDPGYTF. DNA for the CDR3: TGCGCCAGCGACGGGGACCCTGGCTACACCTTC.

This clonotype was seen many times. CDR3 residues: CASSLQGVQETQYF. CDR3 nucleotides: TGTGCCAGCAGTCTTCAGGGGGTCCAAGAGACCCAGTACTTC. The chain couples TRBV2 to TRBJ2-5, with 7 bases matching TRBD1. CDR3 size: 14 residues. Germline CDR1 reads SNHLY; CDR2 reads FYNNEI. V shed 5 bases, J shed 1 base, and the junction held 4 bases outside the gene matches.